Sequencing of this T cell receptor beta chain was carried out in a study of STAT5B mutations in CD4+ large granular lymphocyte leukemia. Sequenced by immunoSEQ multiplex PCR; TCRdb stores in-frame clones only, minus some. The data hold a few thousand clones, with 79% observed a single time. Between the trimmed V and J ends, which lost 0 bases and 5 bases, there was a span of 14 bases. The germline CDR1 and CDR2 sequences are SGHRS and YFSETQ. The length of the CDR3 is 15 residues. This clone turned up a few times. Sequencing was done on a sample of PBMCs. The TCR sequence derives from a woman in her sixties or seventies with CD4+ T-cell large granular lymphocyte leukemia. V and J are TRBV5-1 and TRBJ1-1; D is unclear. CDR3 loop: CASSLGPGMGTEAFF. The CDR3 nucleotides read TGCGCCAGCAGCTTGGGACCGGGTATGGGGACTGAAGCTTTCTTT. The entire variable domain, with the rest obtained from reference TRBV5-1 and TRBJ1-1, is as follows: KAGVTQTPRYLIKTRGQQVTLSCSPISGHRSVSWYQQTPGQGLQFLFEYFSETQRNKGNFPGRFSGRQFSNSRSEMNVSTLELGDSALYLCASSLGPGMGTEAFFGQGTRLTVV.